The 7 T cell receptor beta chains in this list originate from one sample, sequenced in a study of CD8 T cells in Susac syndrome. With random hexamers, 0.5 to 1 ug RNA was reverse transcribed. Using its own MiXCR run on the immunoSEQ multiplex PCR reads, TCRdb lists one record per CDR3 protein. The data show 170,000 or so distinct CDR3 sequences, approximately 93% seen once. Sequencing was performed on CD4+ T cells from PBMCs. The receptor source for this set is a human donor with multiple sclerosis.

V and J are TRBV20-1 and TRBJ1-1; possibly TRBD1 for D (6 bases). Trimming took 3 bases from V and 0 from J, leaving 11 bases between them. Germline CDR1 DFQATT, CDR2 SNEGSKA (reference sequence). CDR3 size: 14 residues. The CDR3 spells CSARANRVNTEAFF. Written as DNA, the CDR3 is TGCAGTGCTAGGGCCAACAGGGTGAACACTGAAGCTTTCTTT.

The chain is built from TRBV19 and TRBJ1-2; possibly TRBD1 for D (5 bases). The CDR3 is 12 amino acids. Trimming left V 7 bases short and J 8 bases short, with 14 bases between. Germline CDR1 is LNHDA and CDR2 is SQIVND (reference sequence). This CDR3 is CASTETRGGYTF. The CDR3 DNA reads as TGTGCCAGTACGGAGACACGGGGCGGCTACACCTTC.

The genes are TRBV9 and TRBJ2-2; 7 bases align to TRBD1. In germline, CDR1 is SGDLS, CDR2 YYNGEE. The CDR3 is 15 residues long. The V and J ends lost 4 bases and 2 bases, in that order; junction bases with no gene match: 5. CDR3 region: CASSSGQPNTGELFF. CDR3 sequence (DNA): TGTGCCAGCAGCTCGGGACAGCCTAACACCGGGGAGCTGTTTTTT.

The CDR3 loop reads CASSYSFNSGANVLTF. The CDR3, as DNA: TGTGCCAGCAGTTACTCCTTCAACTCTGGGGCCAACGTCCTGACTTTC. This rearrangement joins TRBV6-5 to TRBJ2-6; no reliable D call. The CDR3 is made up of 16 amino acids. CDR1 MNHEY and CDR2 SVGAGI come from the germline V gene. Between the trimmed V and J ends, which lost 0 bases and 0 bases, there was a span of 6 bases.

This chain connects TRBV5-1 to TRBJ2-7; 7 nucleotides align to TRBD1. V shed 2 bases, J shed 4 bases, and the junction held 3 bases outside the gene matches. Looked up from germline, CDR1 is SGHRS and CDR2 is YFSETQ. The CDR3 has 13 residues. CDR3 residues: CASSFGQEYEQYF. CDR3 nucleotides: TGCGCCAGCAGCTTTGGACAGGAGTACGAGCAGTACTTC.

This clonotype was observed once. The chain carries TRBV20-1 and TRBJ1-5, with a tentative D call TRBD1 (6 bases). CDR1 and CDR2 from the germline V gene are DFQATT and SNEGSKA (reference sequence). The V end lost 6 bases, the J end lost 1 base, and 10 bases lay between the germline ends. The CDR3 totals 13 residues. For the CDR3, the DNA is TGCAGTGCAAAGGGGGGGAGCAATCAGCCCCAGCATTTT. Translated, it gives CSAKGGSNQPQHF.

The genes are TRBV15 and TRBJ2-7; a weak D match, TRBD2 (6 bases). The CDR3 runs to 15 residues. Germline V gene sequence: CDR1 LNHNV, CDR2 YYDKDF (reference sequence). Trimming pared 4 bases from V and 0 bases from J, leaving 13 bases between. The CDR3 DNA follows: TGTGCCACCAGCACCTCCGCCGGGAGCTCCTACGAGCAGTACTTC. It specifies CATSTSAGSSYEQYF.